These T cell receptor beta chains were read from a single sample in a study of cytomegalovirus exposure and HLA in healthy donors. Generated by immunoSEQ multiplex PCR, the TCRdb table keeps only in-frame clones and is missing some. The table records roughly 100,000 clones, approximately 69% of them present only once. The specimen was PBMCs. These receptors all stem from a man younger than 40 in good health and CMV-seronegative. Each CDR3 is given with its conserved first and last residue. Fields, in order: clone size, V gene, J gene, D gene, CDR3 DNA, CDR3 protein. A D gene is named only where the DNA matches it firmly. A clone size is listed for some rows: how often the clone was seen (once, few, many), or a class if it is expanded.

size: -; V: TRBV1; J: TRBJ2-3; D: -; DNA: TGCACCAGCAGCCAAGAGGCAGGGACTTTCAACAAGGATACGCAGTATTTT; CDR3: CTSSQEAGTFNKDTQYF
size: -; V: TRBV18; J: TRBJ2-1; D: -; DNA: TGTGCCAGCTCACTTACAGGGTCCTACAATGAGCAGTTCTTC; CDR3: CASSLTGSYNEQFF
size: few; V: TRBV30; J: TRBJ1-1; D: -; DNA: TGTGCCTGGACCGATTTCGGCACTGAAGCTTTCTTT; CDR3: CAWTDFGTEAFF
size: -; V: TRBV30; J: TRBJ2-5; D: -; DNA: TGTGCCTGGAGTCTAGGCCAAGAGACCCAGTACTTC; CDR3: CAWSLGQETQYF
size: -; V: TRBV29-1; J: TRBJ2-5; D: -; DNA: TGCAGCGCTCAGGGTGGTGTTGGAGAGACCCAGTACTTC; CDR3: CSAQGGVGETQYF
size: -; V: TRBV9; J: TRBJ1-1; D: TRBD1; DNA: TGTGCCAGCAGCTTTGGTGGACAGGGGGACACTGAAGCTTTCTTT; CDR3: CASSFGGQGDTEAFF
size: -; V: TRBV5-6; J: TRBJ1-1; D: -; DNA: TGTGCCAGCAGCCCGCCCATTGACAGTCGTTCTGCTTTCTTT; CDR3: CASSPPIDSRSAFF
size: -; V: TRBV15; J: TRBJ2-7; D: TRBD2; DNA: TGTGCCACCAGCAGACTACGTAACGGGAGGTACGAGCAGTACTTC; CDR3: CATSRLRNGRYEQYF
size: few; V: TRBV11-2; J: TRBJ1-2; D: -; DNA: TGTGCCAGCAGCCAGATGGCAACAGTTGGCTATGGCTACACCTTC; CDR3: CASSQMATVGYGYTF
size: -; V: TRBV7-2; J: TRBJ2-3; D: TRBD1; DNA: TGTGCCAGCACTTGGGGGGACAGGGACGCAGATACGCAGTATTTT; CDR3: CASTWGDRDADTQYF
size: few; V: TRBV7-9; J: TRBJ1-1; D: -; DNA: TGTGCCAGCAGCCTGCCCGGGGGGGACACTGAAGCTTTCTTT; CDR3: CASSLPGGDTEAFF
size: -; V: TRBV5-6; J: TRBJ2-3; D: -; DNA: TGTGCCAGCAGCCAGAGGTCGTCAGATACGCAGTATTTT; CDR3: CASSQRSSDTQYF
size: -; V: TRBV7-8; J: TRBJ1-5; D: -; DNA: TGTGCCAGCAGCTTACGAGGAGGTCAGCCCCAGCATTTT; CDR3: CASSLRGGQPQHF
size: -; V: TRBV2; J: TRBJ2-5; D: -; DNA: TGTGCCAGCAGCAGACTCGAACAAGAGACCCAGTACTTC; CDR3: CASSRLEQETQYF